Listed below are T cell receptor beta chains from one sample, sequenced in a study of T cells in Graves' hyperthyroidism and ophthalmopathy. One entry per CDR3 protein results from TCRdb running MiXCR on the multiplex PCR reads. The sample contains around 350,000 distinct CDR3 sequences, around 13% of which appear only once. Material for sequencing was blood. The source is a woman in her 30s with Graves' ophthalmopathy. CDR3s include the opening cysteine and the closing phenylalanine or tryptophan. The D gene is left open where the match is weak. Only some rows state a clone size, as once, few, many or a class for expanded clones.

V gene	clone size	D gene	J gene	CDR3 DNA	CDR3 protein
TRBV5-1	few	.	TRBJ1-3	TGCGCCAGCAGCCGACTACCGAGCTCTGGAAACACCATATATTTT	CASSRLPSSGNTIYF
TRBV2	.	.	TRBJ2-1	TGTGCCAGCAGTTCCCAACTCGATGAGCAGTTCTTC	CASSSQLDEQFF
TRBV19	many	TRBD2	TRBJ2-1	TGTGCCAGTAGTTGGGCTAGCGGGGGATACAATGAGCAGTTCTTC	CASSWASGGYNEQFF
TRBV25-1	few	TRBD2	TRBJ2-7	TGTGCCAGCTCAAATGCGGCGACGCGGGGGTTAACCTACGAGCAGTACTTC	CASSNAATRGLTYEQYF
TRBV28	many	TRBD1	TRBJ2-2	TGTGCCAGCAGTTTCTCTCCATCCGGGACAGGGAAGGCCGGGGAGCTGTTTTTT	CASSFSPSGTGKAGELFF
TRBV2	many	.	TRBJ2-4	TGTGCCAGCAGCTCTCGGATCTTTAAGGGCATTCAGTACTTC	CASSSRIFKGIQYF
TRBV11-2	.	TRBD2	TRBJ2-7	TGTGCCAGCAGCTTAGGGATTAGCGGGGGGGCCTACGAGCAGTACTTC	CASSLGISGGAYEQYF
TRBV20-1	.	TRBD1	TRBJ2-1	TGCAGTGCTAGTGGACAGGGCGTTGGTGAGCAGTTCTTC	CSASGQGVGEQFF
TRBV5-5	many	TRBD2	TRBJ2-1	TGTGCCAGCAGGTCTAGCGGGGGGACCTACAATGAGCAGTTCTTC	CASRSSGGTYNEQFF
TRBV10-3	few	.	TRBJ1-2	TGTGCCATGGGCGAGATGTTGGACTATGGCTACACCTTC	CAMGEMLDYGYTF
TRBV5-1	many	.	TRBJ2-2	TGCGCCAGCAGTCAGGAGGGGAATTTGATTGGAAGGGAGCTGTTTTTT	CASSQEGNLIGRELFF
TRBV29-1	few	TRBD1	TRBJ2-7	TGCAGCGTTGGACGCCAGGGGGCCCATGGCGAGCAGTACTTC	CSVGRQGAHGEQYF
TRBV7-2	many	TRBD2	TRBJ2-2	TGTGCCAGCAGCTGGGTTTCGCCTAGCGGGGGCACCGGGGAGCTGTTTTTT	CASSWVSPSGGTGELFF
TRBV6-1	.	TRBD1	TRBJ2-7	TGTGCCAGCAGTCGAGGGACAGGGGGGACCTACGAGCAGTACTTC	CASSRGTGGTYEQYF
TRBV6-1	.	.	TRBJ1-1	TGTGCCAGCAGTTTTTCTAGGGGAAACACTGAAGCTTTCTTT	CASSFSRGNTEAFF
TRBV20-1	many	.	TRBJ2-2	TGCAGTGCTAGGGAGCTCGGGGAGCTGTTTTTT	CSARELGELFF
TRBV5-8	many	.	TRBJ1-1	TGTGCCAGCAGCTTGGACACCAACATGAACACTGAAGCTTTCTTT	CASSLDTNMNTEAFF
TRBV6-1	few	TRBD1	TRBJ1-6	TGTGCCAGCGGCCGGGACAGATTTTCACCCCTCCACTTT	CASGRDRFSPLHF
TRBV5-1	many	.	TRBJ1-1	TGCGCCAGCAGCTTCGTTACGGGGGGTGAAGCTTTCTTT	CASSFVTGGEAFF
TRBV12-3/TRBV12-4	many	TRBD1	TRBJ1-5	TGTGCCAGCAGCCGGACGGTGACAGGGATTAGCAATCAGCCCCAGCATTTT	CASSRTVTGISNQPQHF
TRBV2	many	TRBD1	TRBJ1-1	TGTGCCAGCAGTGAGTCGCGGCAGGGACAGGGGATGAACACTGAAGCTTTCTTT	CASSESRQGQGMNTEAFF
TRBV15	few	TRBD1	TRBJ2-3	TGTGCCACCAGCAGAAGGACAGGGGCTAGCACAGATACGCAGTATTTT	CATSRRTGASTDTQYF
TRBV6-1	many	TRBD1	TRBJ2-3	TGTGCCAGCAGTCGGGACAGGGCGGGCACAGATACGCAGTATTTT	CASSRDRAGTDTQYF
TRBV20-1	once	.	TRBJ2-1	TGCAGTGCTGAGGTTCTAGCAAGCTACAATGAGCAGTTCTTC	CSAEVLASYNEQFF
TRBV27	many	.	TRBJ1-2	TGTGCCAGCAGTAGCGCGGGGTTCTATGGCTACACCTTC	CASSSAGFYGYTF
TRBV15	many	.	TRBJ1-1	TGTGCCACCAGCGGCGTTATGAACACTGAAGCTTTCTTT	CATSGVMNTEAFF
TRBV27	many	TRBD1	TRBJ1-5	TGTGCCAGCAGTTCCCTGACAGGGGCCTACAATCAGCCCCAGCATTTT	CASSSLTGAYNQPQHF
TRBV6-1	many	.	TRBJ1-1	TGTGCCAGCAGCCGCCGTTTTACTTACACTGAAGCTTTCTTT	CASSRRFTYTEAFF
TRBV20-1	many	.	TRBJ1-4	TGCAGTGCTAGATGGGTCTTAGCGACTGCTAATGAAAAACTGTTTTTT	CSARWVLATANEKLFF
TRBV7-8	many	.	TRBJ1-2	TGTGCCAGCAGCTTAAGGGACGGATCGTTTGGCTACACCTTC	CASSLRDGSFGYTF
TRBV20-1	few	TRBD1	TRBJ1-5	TGCAGTGCTCCGGACAGGGGGCAATCACCCCAGCATTTT	CSAPDRGQSPQHF
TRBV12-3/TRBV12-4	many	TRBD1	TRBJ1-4	TGTGCCAGCAGTCCAGAGGACAGGTTGGAGAAACTGTTTTTT	CASSPEDRLEKLFF
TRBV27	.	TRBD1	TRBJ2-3	TGTGCCAGCAGTTCCGGGACAGGGGTGGTGGATACGCAGTATTTT	CASSSGTGVVDTQYF
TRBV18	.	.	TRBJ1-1	TGTGCCAGCTCACCGTCTCTGGGGAACACTGAAGCTTTCTTT	CASSPSLGNTEAFF
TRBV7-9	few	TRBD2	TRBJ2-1	TGTGCCAGCAGCTTACCACCACTTGATATTAGCGGGGGGGCCGATTCCTACAATGAGCAGCTCTTC	CASSLPPLDISGGADSYNEQLF
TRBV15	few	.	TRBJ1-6	TGTGCCACCAGCAGCAGATGGAGCTCCTATAATTCACCCCTCCACTTT	CATSSRWSSYNSPLHF
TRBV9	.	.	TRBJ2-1	TGTGCCAGCAGTCAGTGGAGGGGTGAGCAGTTCTTC	CASSQWRGEQFF
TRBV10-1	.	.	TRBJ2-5	TGCGCCAGCAGTGAACCGGGGGCCGGGGAGACCCAGTACTTC	CASSEPGAGETQYF
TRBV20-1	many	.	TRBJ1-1	TGCAGTGCTAGTAGCAGACAGAATATGAACACTGAAGCTTTCTTT	CSASSRQNMNTEAFF
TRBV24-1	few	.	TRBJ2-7	TGTGCCACCAGTGATTTGGGGCGGGGTACAGGGAACACTTCTACTGACGAGCAGTACTTC	CATSDLGRGTGNTSTDEQYF
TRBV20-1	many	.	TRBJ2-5	TGCAGTGCTAGATCGGGGGGCTCGGGATTGGAGTACTTC	CSARSGGSGLEYF
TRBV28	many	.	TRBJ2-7	TGTGCCAGCAGTTTGGTCCCGGGGGTGAGCTCCTACGAGCAGTACTTC	CASSLVPGVSSYEQYF
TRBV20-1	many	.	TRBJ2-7	TGCAGTGCTACATTTACTACTAGTACCTACGAGCAGTACTTC	CSATFTTSTYEQYF
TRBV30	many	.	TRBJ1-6	TGTGCCTGGAGTGAGAAGGGCAATTCACCCCTCCACTTT	CAWSEKGNSPLHF
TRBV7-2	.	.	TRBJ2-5	TGTGCCAGCAGCTTAGGGGGGGCCCAAGAGACCCGGTACTTT	CASSLGGAQETRYF
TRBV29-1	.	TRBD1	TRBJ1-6	TGCAGCGTCTGGACAGGGGGATCCCTCCACTTT	CSVWTGGSLHF
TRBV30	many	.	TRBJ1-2	TGTGCCTGTTTTCCAGGGGACTATGGCTACACCTTC	CACFPGDYGYTF
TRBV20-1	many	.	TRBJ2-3	TGCAGTGCTAGGGGGTGGGTGGCTGAAGATACGCAGTATTTT	CSARGWVAEDTQYF
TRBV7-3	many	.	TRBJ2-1	TGTGCCAGCAGCTTAAGTCAGGGATTCTACAATGAGCAGTTCTTC	CASSLSQGFYNEQFF
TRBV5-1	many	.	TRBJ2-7	TGCGCCAGCAGCTTGGAAGGCCAGGGGAAGTCCTACGAGCAGTACTTC	CASSLEGQGKSYEQYF
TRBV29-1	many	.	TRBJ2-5	TGCAGCGTTGATCGGTCAGCCAAAGAGACCCAGTACTTC	CSVDRSAKETQYF
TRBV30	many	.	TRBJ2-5	TGTGCCTGGATGGTAGGGGCAACCCAGTACTTC	CAWMVGATQYF
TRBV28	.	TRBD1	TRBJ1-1	TGTGCCAGCAGTTCGTCCCGGGACAGGGCTGAAGCTTTCTTT	CASSSSRDRAEAFF
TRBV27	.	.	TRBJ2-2	TGTGCCAGCAGTTTAGGATTCGATGGCGGGGAGCTGTTTTTT	CASSLGFDGGELFF
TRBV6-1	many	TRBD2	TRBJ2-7	TGTGCCAGCCAAACTAGCGAGCCCTCCTACGAGCAGTACTTC	CASQTSEPSYEQYF
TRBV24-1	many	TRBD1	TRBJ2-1	TGTGCCACCAGTGGAGCGCCGGGACAGTCCTACAATGAGCAGTTCTTC	CATSGAPGQSYNEQFF
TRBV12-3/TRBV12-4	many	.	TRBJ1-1	TGTGCCAGCAGACCCGGGCCTAACACTGAAGCTTTCTTT	CASRPGPNTEAFF
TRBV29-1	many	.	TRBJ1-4	TGCAGCGGGAGGAGGCTAGGTGAAAAACTGTTTTTT	CSGRRLGEKLFF
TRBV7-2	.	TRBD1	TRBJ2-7	TGTGCCAGCAGCATGCCGGGACAGGGATACGAGCAGTACTTC	CASSMPGQGYEQYF
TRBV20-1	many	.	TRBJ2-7	TGCAGTGCTAGACCCGGGACCTCCTACGAGCAGTACTTC	CSARPGTSYEQYF